This T cell receptor (beta chain) was sequenced during a study of blood T cell repertoires in COVID-19. Study summary: T cells, B-cell-depleted T cells, or PBMCs provided the cDNA or gDNA that served as material.

Only in-frame clones appear in the TCRdb table, and some are missing; sequencing was by immunoSEQ multiplex PCR. The sample contains over 150,000 clones, over 80% of which appear only once. This TCR was sampled from a woman aged 60-70 years with acute or convalescent COVID-19. Sequenced: peripheral blood.

The CDR3 protein is CASNGRQGANSNQPQHF. The CDR3 DNA follows: TGTGCCAGTAACGGCAGACAGGGCGCGAATAGCAATCAGCCCCAGCATTTT. The chain uses TRBV19 and TRBJ1-5; 7 nucleotides agree with TRBD1. After removal of 7 bases from V and 0 bases from J, the junction contained 12 bases not matched to a gene. CDR1 and CDR2 (germline): LNHDA, SQIVND (reference sequence). The CDR3 loop spans 17 amino acids.